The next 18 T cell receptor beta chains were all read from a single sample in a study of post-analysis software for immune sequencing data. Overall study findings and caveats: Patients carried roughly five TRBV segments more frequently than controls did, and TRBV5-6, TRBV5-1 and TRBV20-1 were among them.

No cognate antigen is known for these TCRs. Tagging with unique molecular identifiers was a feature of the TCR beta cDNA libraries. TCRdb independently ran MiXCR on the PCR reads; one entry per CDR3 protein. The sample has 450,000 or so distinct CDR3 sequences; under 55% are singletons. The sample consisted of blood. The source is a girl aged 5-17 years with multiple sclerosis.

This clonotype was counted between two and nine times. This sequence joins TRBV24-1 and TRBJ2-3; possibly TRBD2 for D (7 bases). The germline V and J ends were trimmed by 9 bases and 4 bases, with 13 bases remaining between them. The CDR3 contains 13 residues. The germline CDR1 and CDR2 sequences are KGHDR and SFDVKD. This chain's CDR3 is CATGRGGPDTQYF. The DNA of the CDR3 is TGTGCCACCGGAAGGGGGGGACCAGATACGCAGTATTTT.

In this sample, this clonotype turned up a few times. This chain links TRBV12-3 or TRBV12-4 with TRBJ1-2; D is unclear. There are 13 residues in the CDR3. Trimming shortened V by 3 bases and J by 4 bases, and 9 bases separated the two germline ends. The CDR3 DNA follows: TGTGCCAGCAGTTTGGGAGGGCCCTATGGCTACACCTTC. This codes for CASSLGGPYGYTF.

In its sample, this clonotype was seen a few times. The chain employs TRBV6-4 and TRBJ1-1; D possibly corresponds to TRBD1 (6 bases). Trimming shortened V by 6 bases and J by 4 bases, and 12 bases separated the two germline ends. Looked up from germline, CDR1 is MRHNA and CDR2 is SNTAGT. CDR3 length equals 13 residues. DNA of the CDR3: TGTGCCAGCAGCGCACAGGGAGGCACTGAAGCTTTCTTT. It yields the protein CASSAQGGTEAFF.

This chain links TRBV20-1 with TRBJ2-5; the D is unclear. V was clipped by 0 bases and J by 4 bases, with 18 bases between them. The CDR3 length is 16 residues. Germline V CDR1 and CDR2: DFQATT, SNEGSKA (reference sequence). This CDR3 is CSARDLEASLGETQYF. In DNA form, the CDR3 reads TGCAGTGCTAGAGATCTTGAAGCGTCCTTGGGAGAGACCCAGTACTTC.

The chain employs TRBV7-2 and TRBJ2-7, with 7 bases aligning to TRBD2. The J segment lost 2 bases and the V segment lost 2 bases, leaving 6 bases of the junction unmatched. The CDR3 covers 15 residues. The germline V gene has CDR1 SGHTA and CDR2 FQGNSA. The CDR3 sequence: CASSLSAGEAYEQYF. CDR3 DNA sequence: TGTGCCAGCAGCTTATCGGCGGGAGAGGCCTACGAGCAGTACTTC. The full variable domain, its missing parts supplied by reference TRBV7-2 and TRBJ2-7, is GAGVSQSPSNKVTEKGKDVELRCDPISGHTALYWYRQSLGQGLEFLIYFQGNSAPDKSGLPSDRFSAERTGGSVSTLTIQRTQQEDSAVYLCASSLSAGEAYEQYFGPGTRLTVT.

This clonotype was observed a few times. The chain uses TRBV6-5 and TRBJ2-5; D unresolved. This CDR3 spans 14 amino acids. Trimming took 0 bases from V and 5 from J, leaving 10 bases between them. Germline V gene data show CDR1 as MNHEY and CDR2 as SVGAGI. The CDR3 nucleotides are TGTGCCAGCAGTTACTCGACGGAAGGGGAGACCCAGTACTTC. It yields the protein CASSYSTEGETQYF.

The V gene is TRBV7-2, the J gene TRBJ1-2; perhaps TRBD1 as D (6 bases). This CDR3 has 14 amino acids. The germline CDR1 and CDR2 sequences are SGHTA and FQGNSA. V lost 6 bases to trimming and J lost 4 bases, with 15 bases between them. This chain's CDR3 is CASSYQGQFYGYTF. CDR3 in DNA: TGTGCCAGCAGTTATCAGGGGCAGTTCTATGGCTACACCTTC.

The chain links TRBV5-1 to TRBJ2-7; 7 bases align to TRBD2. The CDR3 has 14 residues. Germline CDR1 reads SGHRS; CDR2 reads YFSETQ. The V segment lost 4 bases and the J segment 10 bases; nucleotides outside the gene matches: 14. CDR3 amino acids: CASSVSGTQETQYV. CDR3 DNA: TGCGCCAGCAGCGTAAGCGGGACTCAAGAGACCCAGTACGTC.

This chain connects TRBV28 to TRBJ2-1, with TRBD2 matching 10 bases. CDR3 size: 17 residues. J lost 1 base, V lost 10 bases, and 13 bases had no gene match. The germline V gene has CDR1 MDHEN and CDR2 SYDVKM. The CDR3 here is CATFLAGVVQSYNEQFF. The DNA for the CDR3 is TGTGCCACTTTTCTAGCGGGAGTTGTTCAATCCTACAATGAGCAGTTCTTC. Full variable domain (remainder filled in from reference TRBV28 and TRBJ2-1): DVKVTQSSRYLVKRTGEKVFLECVQDMDHENMFWYRQDPGLGLRLIYFSYDVKMKEKGDIPEGYSVSREKKERFSLILESASTNQTSMYLCATFLAGVVQSYNEQFFGPGTRLTVL.

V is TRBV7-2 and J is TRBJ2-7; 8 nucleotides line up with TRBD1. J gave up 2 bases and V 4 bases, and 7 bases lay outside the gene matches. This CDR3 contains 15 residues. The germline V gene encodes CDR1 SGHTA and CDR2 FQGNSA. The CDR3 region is CASSSQQGVAYEQYF. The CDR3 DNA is TGTGCCAGCAGCTCCCAACAGGGGGTCGCCTACGAGCAGTACTTC.

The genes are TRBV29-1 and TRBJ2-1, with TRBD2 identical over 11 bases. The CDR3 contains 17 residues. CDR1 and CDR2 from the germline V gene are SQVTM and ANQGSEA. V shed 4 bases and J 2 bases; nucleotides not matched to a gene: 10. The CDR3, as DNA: TGCAGCGTTGTGGGACTAGCGGCCCCAGCCCCCTACAATGAGCAGTTCTTC. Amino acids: CSVVGLAAPAPYNEQFF.

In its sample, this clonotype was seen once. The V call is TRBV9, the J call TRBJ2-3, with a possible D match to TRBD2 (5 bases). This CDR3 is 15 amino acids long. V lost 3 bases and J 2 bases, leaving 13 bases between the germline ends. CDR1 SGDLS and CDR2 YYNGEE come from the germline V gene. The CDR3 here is CASSDGRAYTDTQYF. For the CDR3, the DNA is TGTGCCAGCAGCGACGGGCGGGCCTACACAGATACGCAGTATTTT.

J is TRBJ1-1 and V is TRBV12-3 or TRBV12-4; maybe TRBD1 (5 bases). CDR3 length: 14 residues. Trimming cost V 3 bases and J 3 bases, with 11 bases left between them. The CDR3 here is CASSLASGDTEAFF. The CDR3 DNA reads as TGTGCCAGCAGTTTGGCGTCGGGGGACACTGAAGCTTTCTTT.

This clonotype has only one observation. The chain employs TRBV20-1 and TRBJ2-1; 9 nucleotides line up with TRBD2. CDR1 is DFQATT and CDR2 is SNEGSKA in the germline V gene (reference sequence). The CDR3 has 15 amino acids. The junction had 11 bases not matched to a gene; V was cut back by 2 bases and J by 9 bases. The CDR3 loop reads CSARTPGLALPEQFF. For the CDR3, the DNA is TGCAGTGCTAGAACTCCGGGACTAGCATTACCTGAGCAGTTCTTC.

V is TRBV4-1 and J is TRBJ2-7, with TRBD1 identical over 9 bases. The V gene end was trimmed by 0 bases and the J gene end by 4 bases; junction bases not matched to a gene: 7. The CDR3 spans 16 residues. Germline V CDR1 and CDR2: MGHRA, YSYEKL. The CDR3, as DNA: TGCGCCAGCAGCCAAGATAGACAGGGGGGGAGTTACGAGCAGTACTTC. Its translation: CASSQDRQGGSYEQYF.

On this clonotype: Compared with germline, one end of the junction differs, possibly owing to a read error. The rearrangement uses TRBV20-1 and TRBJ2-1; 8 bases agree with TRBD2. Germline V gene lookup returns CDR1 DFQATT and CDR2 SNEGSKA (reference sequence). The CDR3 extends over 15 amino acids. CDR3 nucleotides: TGCAGTGCTAGAGTTCTAGCGGGCTCCTACAGTGAGCAGTTCTTC. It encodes CSARVLAGSYSEQFF.

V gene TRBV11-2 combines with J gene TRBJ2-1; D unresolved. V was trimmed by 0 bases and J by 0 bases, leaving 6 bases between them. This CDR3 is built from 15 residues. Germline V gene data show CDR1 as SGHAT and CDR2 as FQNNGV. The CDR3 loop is CASSLDVGSYNEQFF. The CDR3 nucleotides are TGTGCCAGCAGCTTAGATGTTGGCTCCTACAATGAGCAGTTCTTC.

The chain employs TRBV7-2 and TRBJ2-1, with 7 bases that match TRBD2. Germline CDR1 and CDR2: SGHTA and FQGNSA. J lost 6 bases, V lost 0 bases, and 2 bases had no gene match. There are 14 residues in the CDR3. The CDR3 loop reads CASSLAGGFNEQFF. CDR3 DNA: TGTGCCAGCAGCTTAGCGGGAGGGTTCAATGAGCAGTTCTTC.